The 30 T cell receptor beta chains in this list originate from one sample, sequenced in a study of blood T cell repertoires in COVID-19. Measured with immunoSEQ multiplex PCR; TCRdb has only the in-frame clones, and not every one. The sample has approximately 210,000 clones; about 85% are singletons. The sequenced sample consisted of peripheral blood. The receptors come from a woman aged 80 or over with COVID-19, enrolled during active disease.

This chain uses TRBV5-5 with TRBJ1-5; D ambiguous. CDR1 and CDR2 from the germline V gene are SGHKS and YYEKEE (reference sequence). The CDR3 is 15 amino acids. V lost 0 bases, J lost 2 bases, and 9 bases lay in between. CDR3 in amino acids: CASSLDTERNQPQHF. The DNA for the CDR3 is TGTGCCAGCAGCTTGGATACAGAGCGCAATCAGCCCCAGCATTTT.

The rearrangement uses TRBV5-1 and TRBJ1-1, with a weak D call TRBD1 (5 bases). Trimming stripped 2 bases from V and 1 base from J, with 15 bases between. CDR3 length: 16 residues. Germline V gene lookup returns CDR1 SGHRS and CDR2 YFSETQ. The CDR3 is CASSLAGYPTNTEAFF. DNA of the CDR3: TGCGCCAGCAGCTTAGCAGGGTACCCCACGAACACTGAAGCTTTCTTT.

The chain joins TRBV6-6 to TRBJ1-1; tentatively, D is TRBD1 (6 bases). This CDR3 has 14 residues. V was trimmed by 2 bases and J by 5 bases, leaving 12 bases between them. Looked up from germline, CDR1 is MNHNY and CDR2 is SVGAGI (reference sequence). This CDR3 reads CASSYESGETEAFF. CDR3 nucleotides: TGTGCCAGCAGTTACGAGTCAGGGGAGACTGAAGCTTTCTTT.

The V gene is TRBV7-2, the J gene TRBJ2-1; TRBD2 is a possible D gene (5 bases). Trimming cost V 5 bases and J 9 bases, with 20 bases left between them. Germline V gene sequence: CDR1 SGHTA, CDR2 FQGNSA. This CDR3 region has 15 residues. The CDR3 nucleotides read TGTGCCAGCAGCCCGTTGGTGGCTAGCCTTAGTGAGCAGTTCTTC. Its translation is CASSPLVASLSEQFF.

This clone showed up just a few times. J is TRBJ1-5 and V is TRBV4-2; possible D gene TRBD1, 6 bases. Germline V lookup: CDR1 LGHNA, CDR2 YNFKEQ. V was cut by 5 bases and J by 3 bases, with 14 bases left in between. The CDR3 is 15 residues long. CDR3 in DNA: TGTGCCAGCAGCGGAGAAACAGGGTCCAATCAGCCCCAGCATTTT. Its translation: CASSGETGSNQPQHF.

This chain connects TRBV3-1 (or the pseudogene TRBV3-2) to TRBJ1-3; no definite D call. With 4 bases removed from V and 0 bases from J, the gap between germline ends came to 4 bases. The CDR3 spans 13 residues. CDR1 and CDR2 (germline): LGHDT, YNNKEL (reference sequence). The CDR3 protein is CASSRNSGNTIYF. For the CDR3, the DNA is TGTGCCAGCAGCCGTAACTCTGGAAACACCATATATTTT.

The chain uses TRBV18 and TRBJ1-2, with 9 bases aligning to TRBD1. V shed 3 bases, J shed 7 bases, and the junction held 15 bases outside the gene matches. This CDR3 has 17 amino acids. Germline assignment: CDR1 KGHSH and CDR2 LQKENI. The chain's CDR3 is CASSPTRGQGDFGGYTF. The CDR3 coding sequence is TGTGCCAGCTCACCGACGAGGGGACAGGGTGATTTTGGTGGCTACACCTTC.

The sample holds a few counts of this clone. The chain joins TRBV4-1 to TRBJ1-2; TRBD1 aligns across 10 bases. CDR3 length: 15 amino acids. Germline V gene lookup returns CDR1 MGHRA and CDR2 YSYEKL. V gave up 1 base and J gave up 3 bases; unmatched junction bases: 2. CDR3 protein: CASSQAGTGDYGYTF. CDR3 nucleotide sequence: TGCGCCAGCAGCCAAGCCGGGACAGGGGACTATGGCTACACCTTC.

This clone was seen a few times. The rearrangement links TRBV12-3 or TRBV12-4 to TRBJ1-2; D unclear. The CDR3 spans 13 residues. Between the trimmed V and J ends, which lost 3 bases and 5 bases, there was a span of 10 bases. The CDR3 sequence is CASSFRREYGYTF. CDR3 nucleotides: TGTGCCAGCAGTTTTCGACGGGAGTATGGCTACACCTTC.

CDR3 protein: CASSELIAGAGGNEQFF. The CDR3 DNA reads as TGTGCCAGCAGTGAACTCATAGCGGGGGCGGGAGGAAATGAGCAGTTCTTC. The chain carries TRBV25-1 and TRBJ2-1; 9 nucleotides line up with TRBD2. This CDR3 is built from 17 residues. V shed 2 bases, J shed 7 bases, and the junction held 12 bases outside the gene matches. Per the germline V gene, CDR1 is MGHDK and CDR2 is SYGVNS.

The chain uses TRBV4-3 and TRBJ2-3, with 12 bases matching TRBD1. This CDR3 is built from 17 residues. J lost 5 bases, V lost 4 bases, and 10 bases had no gene match. The germline CDR1 and CDR2 sequences are LGHNA and YSLEER. The CDR3 nucleotides are TGCGCCAGCAGCCTGAAGGGGACAGGGGGCACGGGAGATACGCAGTATTTT. It encodes CASSLKGTGGTGDTQYF.

For the CDR3, the DNA is TGTGCCAGCAGCCCAGGGGGCGTATCAGATACGCAGTATTTT. Its protein product is CASSPGGVSDTQYF. The chain carries TRBV7-7 and TRBJ2-3, with 8 nucleotides matching TRBD1. The CDR3 has 14 residues. The trim removed 5 bases at V and 4 bases at J, leaving 5 bases unmatched. From germline, CDR1 is SSHAT and CDR2 FNYEAQ (reference sequence). Full variable domain (missing parts from reference TRBV7-7 and TRBJ2-3): GAGVSQSPRYKVTKRGQDVTLRCDPISSHATLYWYQQALGQGPEFLTYFNYEAQPDKSGLPSDRFSAERPEGSISTLTIQRTEQRDSAMYRCASSPGGVSDTQYFGPGTRLTVL.

The V call is TRBV27, the J call TRBJ2-1; no definite D call. V was cut by 3 bases and J by 0 bases, with 9 bases left in between. Germline CDR1 MNHEY, CDR2 SMNVEV (reference sequence). The CDR3 is made up of 15 amino acids. CDR3 sequence reads: CASSLTGSSYNEQFF. DNA of the CDR3: TGTGCCAGCAGTTTGACGGGTAGCTCCTACAATGAGCAGTTCTTC.

The CDR3 nucleotides are TGTGCCAGCAGCTCGGCGGGTGTATGGGAGCAGTACTTC. Translating gives CASSSAGVWEQYF. This chain connects TRBV27 to TRBJ2-7; D may be TRBD2 (5 bases). From germline, CDR1 is MNHEY and CDR2 SMNVEV (reference sequence). The CDR3 is 13 amino acids. V was shortened by 6 bases and J by 7 bases, with 16 bases between the two germline ends.

This chain links TRBV5-1 with TRBJ2-3; TRBD1 is a possible D gene (5 bases). Germline V gene sequence: CDR1 SGHRS, CDR2 YFSETQ. CDR3 length: 15 amino acids. The ends were cut back, 2 bases at V and 2 bases at J, with 12 bases in the middle. This CDR3 is CASSFADRVTDTQYF. The DNA of the CDR3 is TGCGCCAGCAGCTTTGCTGACAGAGTCACAGATACGCAGTATTTT.

The chain couples TRBV6-5 to TRBJ1-1; tentative D call: TRBD1 (6 bases). The germline V gene has CDR1 MNHEY and CDR2 SVGAGI. CDR3 length: 12 residues. Deletions cut 9 bases from V and 5 bases from J, with 13 bases between. The CDR3 DNA reads as TGTGCCAGTCGCAGGGGATATACTGAAGCTTTCTTT. Its translation: CASRRGYTEAFF.

This chain uses TRBV19 with TRBJ1-4; D might be TRBD1 (6 bases). CDR3 size: 13 residues. Germline CDR1 reads LNHDA; CDR2 reads SQIVND (reference sequence). The CDR3 coding sequence is TGTGCTACGGCCAGGACAGATAATGAAAAACTGTTTTTT. Protein: CATARTDNEKLFF. The variable domain in full, with the rest retrieved from reference TRBV19 and TRBJ1-4, is DGGITQSPKYLFRKEGQNVTLSCEQNLNHDAMYWYRQDPGQGLRLIYYSQIVNDFQKGDIAEGYSVSREKKESFPLTVTSAQKNPTAFYLCATARTDNEKLFFGSGTQLSVL.

V gene TRBV5-1 combines with J gene TRBJ1-4; D not resolved. Trimming took 0 bases from V and 0 from J, leaving 6 bases between them. Germline assignment: CDR1 SGHRS and CDR2 YFSETQ. The CDR3 loop spans 15 amino acids. CDR3 bases: TGCGCCAGCAGCTTGGAACAGTCAACTAATGAAAAACTGTTTTTT. Translating it yields CASSLEQSTNEKLFF.

The rearrangement joins TRBV6-5 to TRBJ2-7; possibly TRBD2 for D (5 bases). V lost 2 bases and J 5 bases, leaving 10 bases between the germline ends. CDR1 and CDR2 from the germline V gene are MNHEY and SVGAGI. The CDR3 loop spans 13 amino acids. The CDR3 loop is CASSYLPGNEQYF. The CDR3 DNA reads TGTGCCAGCAGTTACCTGCCGGGGAACGAGCAGTACTTC.

The chain joins TRBV18 to TRBJ2-1, with 9 bases matching TRBD2. CDR3 length: 16 residues. Germline V gene data show CDR1 as KGHSH and CDR2 as LQKENI. Unmatched junction bases numbered 7, after V lost 3 bases and J lost 4 bases. CDR3 sequence reads: CASSPSAGGTYNEQFF. In DNA, the CDR3 is TGTGCCAGCTCACCTTCGGCGGGGGGGACTTACAATGAGCAGTTCTTC.

This rearrangement joins TRBV10-1 to TRBJ1-2; 7 bases are a match to TRBD1. The CDR3 is made up of 13 amino acids. Germline V gene lookup returns CDR1 WNHNN and CDR2 SYGVQD (reference sequence). The V gene end was trimmed by 8 bases and the J gene end by 4 bases; junction bases not matched to a gene: 7. CDR3 in amino acids: CASSATGSYGYTF. In DNA form, the CDR3 reads TGCGCCAGCTCTGCGACAGGGAGCTATGGCTACACCTTC.

V gene TRBV24-1 combines with J gene TRBJ2-2; 10 nucleotides match TRBD1. The CDR3 has 18 residues. Unmatched junction bases numbered 10, after V lost 2 bases and J lost 5 bases. Looked up from germline, CDR1 is KGHDR and CDR2 is SFDVKD. CDR3 in amino acids: CATSDSWGQGTFTGELFF. The CDR3 DNA sequence: TGTGCCACCAGTGATTCATGGGGACAGGGGACGTTTACCGGGGAGCTGTTTTTT.

The CDR3 reads CASSTGGYGYTF. In DNA, the CDR3 is TGTGCCAGCAGTACAGGTGGCTATGGCTACACCTTC. The J gene is TRBJ1-2, the V gene TRBV28, with D possibly being TRBD1 (5 bases). Trimming pared 5 bases from V and 4 bases from J, leaving 8 bases between. Germline loops: CDR1 MDHEN, CDR2 SYDVKM. The CDR3 has 12 amino acids.

The gene calls are TRBV10-2 and TRBJ2-3; 7 nucleotides align to TRBD2. The CDR3 spans 11 residues. CDR1 and CDR2 from the germline V gene are WSHSY and SAAADI. Trimming removed 8 bases from V and 4 bases from J; junction bases left unmatched: 0. The CDR3 sequence is CASAGADTQYF. The CDR3 DNA sequence: TGCGCCAGCGCGGGGGCAGATACGCAGTATTTT.

The chain joins TRBV18 to TRBJ1-1; a possible D gene is TRBD1 (5 bases). CDR1 and CDR2 (germline): KGHSH, LQKENI. The CDR3 totals 17 residues. Deletions cut 3 bases from V and 0 bases from J, with 17 bases between. CDR3 region: CASSPQGTGQVNTEAFF. The DNA for the CDR3 is TGTGCCAGCTCACCCCAGGGCACAGGCCAGGTGAACACTGAAGCTTTCTTT.

This chain joins TRBV20-1 and TRBJ2-7, with D perhaps matching TRBD2 (5 bases). The germline gives CDR1 DFQATT, CDR2 SNEGSKA (reference sequence). The CDR3 has 11 residues. V was clipped by 5 bases and J by 3 bases, with 8 bases between them. The CDR3 coding sequence is TGCAGTGCTGCACGGGACTACGAGCAGTACGTC. The encoded protein is CSAARDYEQYV.

This clone was counted between two and nine times. This chain joins TRBV5-1 and TRBJ2-1, with TRBD1 matching over 9 bases. This CDR3 is built from 14 residues. Trimming took 6 bases from V and 8 from J; bases not matched to a gene: 9. CDR1 is SGHRS, CDR2 YFSETQ, per germline. The CDR3 DNA reads as TGCGCCAGCAATCCGGGACAGGGCGGTGATGAGCAGTTCTTC. Translation gives CASNPGQGGDEQFF.

With regard to this clone: One end of the junction does not line up with germline, which may come from a read error. CDR3 amino acids: CASILRRLAGNEQFF. For the CDR3, the DNA is TGTGCCAGCATCTTAAGGCGGCTAGCGGGCAATGAGCAGTTCTTC. This sequence joins TRBV7-9 and TRBJ2-1, with 8 nucleotides matching TRBD2. This CDR3 has 15 amino acids. The germline V gene encodes CDR1 SEHNR and CDR2 FQNEAQ (reference sequence).

There are a few counts of this clone. The chain has TRBV10-3 and TRBJ1-2; D might be TRBD1 (6 bases). The CDR3 consists of 12 residues. The germline V gene has CDR1 ENHRY and CDR2 SYGVKD. Trimming pared 6 bases from V and 7 bases from J, leaving 12 bases between. As DNA, the CDR3 is TGTGCCATCAGCCCACAGGGTCCTGGCTACACCTTC. It yields the protein CAISPQGPGYTF.

The J gene is TRBJ2-7, the V gene TRBV18; possibly TRBD2 for D (5 bases). V was shortened by 5 bases and J by 6 bases, with 17 bases between the two germline ends. The germline V gene has CDR1 KGHSH and CDR2 LQKENI. This CDR3 contains 14 residues. CDR3 loop: CASSGITEDAEQYF. DNA of the CDR3: TGTGCCAGCTCAGGTATCACGGAGGATGCCGAGCAGTACTTC.